This T cell receptor (beta chain) derives from a study of cytomegalovirus exposure and HLA in healthy donors. Findings of the study overall: Accurate HLA-A and HLA-B prediction from TCR beta sequences was reported for most subjects. Productive status was seen about 87% or about 30% of the time for most TCR beta V segments in an earlier analysis.

Researchers ran the PCR with 60 Vbeta and 13 Jbeta primers. Libraries were prepared by immunoSEQ multiplex PCR; TCRdb keeps only in-frame clonotypes and omits some of them. In the table there are about 50,000 clones, around 70% of which are singletons. As to this clone: What it binds is unknown.

Donors were ostensibly healthy at sampling, although undocumented immune exposures were probable. The sequence was collected from a woman aged 45-59 years in good health and CMV-seronegative. The sequenced sample was PBMCs.

The chain's CDR3 is CASSRDREGYGYTF. The CDR3 region has the DNA TGTGCCAGCTCACGGGACAGGGAGGGCTATGGCTACACCTTC. The chain carries TRBV18 and TRBJ1-2; 9 bases map to TRBD1. The V segment lost 4 bases and the J segment 4 bases; nucleotides outside the gene matches: 4. CDR3 length: 14 amino acids. In germline, CDR1 is KGHSH, CDR2 LQKENI.